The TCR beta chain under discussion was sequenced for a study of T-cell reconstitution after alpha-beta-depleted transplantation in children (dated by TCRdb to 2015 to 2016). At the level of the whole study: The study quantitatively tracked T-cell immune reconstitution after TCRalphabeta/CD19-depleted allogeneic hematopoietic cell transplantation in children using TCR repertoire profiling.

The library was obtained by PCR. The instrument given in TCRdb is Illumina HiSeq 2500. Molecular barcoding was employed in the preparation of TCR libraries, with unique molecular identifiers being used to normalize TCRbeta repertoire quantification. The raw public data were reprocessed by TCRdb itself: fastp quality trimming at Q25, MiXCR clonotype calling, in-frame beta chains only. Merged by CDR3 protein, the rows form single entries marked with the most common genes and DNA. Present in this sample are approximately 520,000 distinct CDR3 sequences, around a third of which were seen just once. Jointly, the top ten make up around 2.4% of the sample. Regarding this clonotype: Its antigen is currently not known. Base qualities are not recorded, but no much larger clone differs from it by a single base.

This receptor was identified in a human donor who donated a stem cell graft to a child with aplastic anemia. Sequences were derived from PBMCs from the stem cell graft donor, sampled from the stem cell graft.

The DNA sequence follows: TGTGCCAGCAGCCCCCGTGTAACTAGCGGGAGTCTTAATGAGCAGTTCTTC. It encodes CASSPRVTSGSLNEQFF. The rearrangement joined TRBV14 to TRBJ2-1, and 11 junction bases match TRBD2. The CDR3 spans 17 residues, from the cysteine through the phenylalanine. CDR3 DNA is the only sequence kept; it has 51 bases, read in frame from the first base. CDR1 and CDR2 (SGHDN, FVKESK) derive from the germline V gene. The junction shows trimming of 4 bases on V and 7 bases on J, and the gene matches do not reach 12 bases of it.